What follows are 3 T cell receptor beta chains derived from one specimen sequenced in a study of blood T cells in healthy people across ages. Primers used in a second PCR of roughly 7 to 11 cycles were a sample-barcoded 5' primer and a J-beta primer mix. TCRdb processed the 5' RACE reads anew with MiXCR; each CDR3 protein has one entry. Of around 1.7 million distinct CDR3 sequences listed, 28% are singletons. What was sequenced was blood. The receptors originated from a woman aged 25 to 39 in good health.

This chain uses TRBV29-1 with TRBJ2-6; D gene ambiguous. This CDR3 is 12 amino acids long. Trimming shortened V by 5 bases and J by 0 bases, and 2 bases separated the two germline ends. Germline V CDR1 and CDR2: SQVTM, ANQGSEA. This chain's CDR3 is CSVNSGANVLTF. The CDR3 DNA sequence: TGCAGCGTTAACTCTGGGGCCAACGTCCTGACTTTC.

This chain uses TRBV7-2 with TRBJ2-5; a weak D match, TRBD2 (6 bases). With the DNA end fitting TRBJ2-7 better, the J assignment may be wrong. Germline V gives CDR1 SGHTA, CDR2 FQGNSA. The CDR3 is 15 residues long. CDR3 in DNA: TGTGCCAGCAGCGGGGGGTACGGAGGGAGCTACGAGCAGTACTTC. Amino acid sequence: CASSGGYGGSYEQYF.

This clonotype was detected ten times or more. The chain carries TRBV9 and TRBJ2-3; the D is unclear. V was cut by 0 bases and J by 0 bases, with 8 bases left in between. The length of the CDR3 is 15 residues. In germline, CDR1 is SGDLS, CDR2 YYNGEE. The chain's CDR3 is CASSVVDSSTDTQYF. The CDR3 DNA sequence: TGTGCCAGCAGCGTAGTTGACTCTAGCACAGATACGCAGTATTTT.